This TCR beta chain was profiled in a study of B cell selection in AIRE deficiency. Conventional CD4 T cells were sorted as CD4+CD127+ cells. The V end lost 5 bases, the J end lost 6 bases, and 7 bases lay between the germline ends. The CDR3 has 12 amino acids. CDR1 is SGHVS, CDR2 FQNEAQ, per germline. Using immunoSEQ multiplex PCR, the repertoire was profiled, and TCRdb retains in-frame clones only, with some absent. The sample includes fewer than 25,000 clones, 96% of them seen just once. The rearrangement uses TRBV7-8 and TRBJ2-2; D gene unclear. The sequenced sample was CD4+CD127+ conventional T cells sorted from PBMCs. This receptor was taken from a human donor in good health. The CDR3: CASSPRPGELFF. The CDR3, as DNA: TGTGCCAGCAGCCCGCGCCCCGGGGAGCTGTTTTTT.